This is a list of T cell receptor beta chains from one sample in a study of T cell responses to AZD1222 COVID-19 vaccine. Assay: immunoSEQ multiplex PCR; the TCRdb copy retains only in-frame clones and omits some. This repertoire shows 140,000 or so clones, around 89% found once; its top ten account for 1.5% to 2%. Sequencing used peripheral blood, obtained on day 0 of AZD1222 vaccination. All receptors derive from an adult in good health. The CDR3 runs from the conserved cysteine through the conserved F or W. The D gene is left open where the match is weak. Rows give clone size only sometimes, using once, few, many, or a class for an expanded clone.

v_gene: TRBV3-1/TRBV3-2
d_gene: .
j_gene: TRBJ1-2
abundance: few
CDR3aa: CASSHSGQYYGYTF
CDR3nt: TGTGCCAGCAGCCATTCCGGCCAGTACTATGGCTACACCTTC

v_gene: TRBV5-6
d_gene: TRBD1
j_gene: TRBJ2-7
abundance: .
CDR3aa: CASSLRGTGIYEQYF
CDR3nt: TGTGCCAGCAGCTTGAGAGGGACAGGCATCTACGAGCAGTACTTC

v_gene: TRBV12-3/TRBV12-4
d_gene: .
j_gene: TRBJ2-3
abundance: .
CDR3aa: CASSFRDTQYF
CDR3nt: TGTGCCAGCAGTTTTAGAGATACGCAGTATTTT

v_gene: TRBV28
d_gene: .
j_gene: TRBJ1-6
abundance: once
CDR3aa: CASSTQGLGSPLHF
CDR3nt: TGTGCCAGCAGTACGCAGGGGCTCGGTTCACCCCTCCACTTT

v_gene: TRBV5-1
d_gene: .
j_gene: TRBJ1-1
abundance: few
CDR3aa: CASSLGTDGSTEAFF
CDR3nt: TGCGCCAGCAGCCTCGGGACCGACGGGAGCACTGAAGCTTTCTTT

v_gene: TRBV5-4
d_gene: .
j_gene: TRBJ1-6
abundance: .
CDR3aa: CASSLTVNSPLHF
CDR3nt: TGTGCCAGCAGCTTGACAGTTAATTCACCCCTCCACTTT

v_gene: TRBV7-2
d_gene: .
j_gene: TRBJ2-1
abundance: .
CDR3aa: CASSLLANEQFF
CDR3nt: TGTGCCAGCAGCTTATTAGCGAATGAGCAGTTCTTC

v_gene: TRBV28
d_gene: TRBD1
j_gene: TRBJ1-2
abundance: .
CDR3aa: CASSLATGGHYGYTF
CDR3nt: TGTGCCAGCAGTTTAGCGACAGGGGGACACTATGGCTACACCTTC

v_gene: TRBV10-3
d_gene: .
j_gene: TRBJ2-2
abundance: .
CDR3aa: CAISAAGINTGELFF
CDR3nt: TGTGCCATCAGTGCGGCAGGGATCAACACCGGGGAGCTGTTTTTT

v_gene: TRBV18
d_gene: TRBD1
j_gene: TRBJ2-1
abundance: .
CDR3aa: CASSPGQGLENEQFF
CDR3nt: TGTGCCAGCTCACCTGGACAGGGTTTAGAGAATGAGCAGTTCTTC

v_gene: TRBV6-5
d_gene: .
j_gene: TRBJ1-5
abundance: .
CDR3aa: CASRLQGTSNQPQHF
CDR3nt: TGTGCCAGCAGGTTACAGGGAACCAGCAATCAGCCCCAGCATTTT

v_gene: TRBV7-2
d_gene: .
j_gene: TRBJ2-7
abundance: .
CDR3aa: CASSLDGNSYEQYF
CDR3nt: TGTGCCAGCAGCCTAGACGGAAACTCCTACGAGCAGTACTTC

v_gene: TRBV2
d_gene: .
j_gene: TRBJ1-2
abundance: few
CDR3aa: CASSEARRESYGYTF
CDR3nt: TGTGCCAGCAGTGAAGCCAGGAGGGAGAGCTATGGCTACACCTTC

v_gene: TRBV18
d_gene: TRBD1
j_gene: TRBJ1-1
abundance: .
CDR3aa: CASSPGTGGGNTEAFF
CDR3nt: TGTGCCAGCTCACCAGGGACAGGGGGGGGAAACACTGAAGCTTTCTTT

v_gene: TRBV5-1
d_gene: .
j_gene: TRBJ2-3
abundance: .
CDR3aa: CASSIQGGSTDTQYF
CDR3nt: TGCGCCAGCAGCATACAGGGTGGGTCCACAGATACGCAGTATTTT

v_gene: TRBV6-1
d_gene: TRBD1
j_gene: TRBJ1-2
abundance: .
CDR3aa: CASSEPGRGHVYGYTF
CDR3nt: TGTGCCAGCAGTGAACCCGGCAGGGGGCATGTCTATGGCTACACCTTC

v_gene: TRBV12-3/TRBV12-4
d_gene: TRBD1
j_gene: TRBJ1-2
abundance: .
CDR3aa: CASSPGTGYGYTF
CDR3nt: TGTGCCAGCAGCCCGGGGACAGGCTATGGCTACACCTTC

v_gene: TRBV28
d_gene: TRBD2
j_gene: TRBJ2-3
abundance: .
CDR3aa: CASSPWTSGRDTQYF
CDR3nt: TGTGCCAGCAGTCCTTGGACTAGCGGAAGAGATACGCAGTATTTT

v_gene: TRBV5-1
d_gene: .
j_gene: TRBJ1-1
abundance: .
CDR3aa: CASSLAEGYEISMNTEAFF
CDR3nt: TGCGCCAGCAGCTTGGCCGAAGGGTACGAGATTTCAATGAACACTGAAGCTTTCTTT

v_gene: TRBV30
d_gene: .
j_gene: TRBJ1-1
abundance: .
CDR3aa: CAWSYVTNTEAFF
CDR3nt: TGTGCCTGGAGCTACGTAACGAACACTGAAGCTTTCTTT

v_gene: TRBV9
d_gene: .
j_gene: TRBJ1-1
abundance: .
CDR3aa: CASSATANTEAFF
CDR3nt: TGTGCCAGCAGCGCGACAGCTAACACTGAAGCTTTCTTT

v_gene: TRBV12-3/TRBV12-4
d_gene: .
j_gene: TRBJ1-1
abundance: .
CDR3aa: CASSVGATEAFF
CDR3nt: TGTGCCAGCAGTGTGGGTGCTACTGAAGCTTTCTTT

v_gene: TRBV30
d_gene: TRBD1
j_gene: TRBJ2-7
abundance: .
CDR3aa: CAGTAKSYEQYF
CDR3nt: TGTGCCGGGACAGCCAAGTCCTACGAGCAGTACTTC

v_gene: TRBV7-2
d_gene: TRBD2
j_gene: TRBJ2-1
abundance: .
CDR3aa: CASSSTGTTGIKQFF
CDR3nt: TGTGCCAGCAGCTCGACCGGGACTACCGGAATAAAGCAGTTCTTC

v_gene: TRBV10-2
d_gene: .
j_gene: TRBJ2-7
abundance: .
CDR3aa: CASSDGLEYF
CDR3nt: TGCGCCAGCAGTGATGGCCTCGAGTACTTC

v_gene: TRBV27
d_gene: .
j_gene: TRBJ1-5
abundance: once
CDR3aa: CASSLLGKGQPQHF
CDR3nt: TGTGCCAGCAGCCTTCTAGGGAAGGGACAGCCCCAGCATTTT

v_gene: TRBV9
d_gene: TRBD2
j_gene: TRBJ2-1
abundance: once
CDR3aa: CASSVDGRADNEQFF
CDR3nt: TGTGCCAGCAGCGTAGACGGGAGGGCCGATAATGAGCAGTTCTTC

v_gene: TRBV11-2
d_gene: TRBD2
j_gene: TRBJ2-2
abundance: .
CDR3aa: CASSPLGRGDTGELFF
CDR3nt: TGTGCCAGCAGCCCCCTCGGGAGGGGAGACACCGGGGAGCTGTTTTTT

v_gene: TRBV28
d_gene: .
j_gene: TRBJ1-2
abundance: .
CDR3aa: CASSLNRANYGYTF
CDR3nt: TGTGCCAGCAGTTTAAACAGAGCTAACTATGGCTACACCTTC

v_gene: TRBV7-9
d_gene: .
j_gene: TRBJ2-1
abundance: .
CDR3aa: CASSLKRTSSYNEQFF
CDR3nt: TGTGCCAGCAGCTTAAAGCGGACGAGCTCCTACAATGAGCAGTTCTTC

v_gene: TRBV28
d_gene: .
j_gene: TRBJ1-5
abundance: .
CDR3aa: CASSLAGEKPQHF
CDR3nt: TGTGCCAGCAGTTTAGCGGGGGAGAAGCCCCAGCATTTT

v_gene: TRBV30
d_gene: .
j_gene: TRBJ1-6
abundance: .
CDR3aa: CAWRQGKSPLHF
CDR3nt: TGTGCCTGGAGACAGGGAAAATCACCCCTCCACTTT

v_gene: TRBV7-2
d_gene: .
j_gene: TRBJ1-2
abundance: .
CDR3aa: CASSLAGGRGYTF
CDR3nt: TGTGCCAGCAGCTTAGCCGGGGGCAGAGGCTACACCTTC

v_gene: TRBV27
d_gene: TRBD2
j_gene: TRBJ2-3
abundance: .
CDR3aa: CASKSGAGDTQYF
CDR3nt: TGTGCCAGCAAGAGCGGGGCGGGCGATACGCAGTATTTT

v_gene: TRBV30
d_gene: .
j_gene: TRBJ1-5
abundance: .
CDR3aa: CAWSALGPQHF
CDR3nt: TGTGCCTGGAGTGCCCTGGGGCCCCAGCATTTT

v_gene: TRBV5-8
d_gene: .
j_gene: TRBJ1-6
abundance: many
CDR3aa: CASSLNPGSQYYNSPLHF
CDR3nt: TGTGCCAGCAGCTTGAACCCAGGATCCCAGTATTATAATTCACCCCTCCACTTT

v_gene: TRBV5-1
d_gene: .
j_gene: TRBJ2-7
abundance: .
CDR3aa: CASSLDREQYF
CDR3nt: TGCGCCAGCAGCTTGGACAGGGAGCAGTACTTC

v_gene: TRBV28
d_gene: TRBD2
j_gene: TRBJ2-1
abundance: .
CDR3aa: CASSPLLAGGNNEQFF
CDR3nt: TGTGCCAGCAGCCCATTACTAGCGGGAGGTAACAATGAGCAGTTCTTC

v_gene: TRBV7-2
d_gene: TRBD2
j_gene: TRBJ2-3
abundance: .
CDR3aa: CASSPRWEGADTQYF
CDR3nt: TGTGCCAGCAGCCCCAGATGGGAGGGCGCAGATACGCAGTATTTT

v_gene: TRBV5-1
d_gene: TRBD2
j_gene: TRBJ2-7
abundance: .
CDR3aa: CASSLAGPLEQYF
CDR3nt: TGCGCCAGCAGCTTAGCGGGACCCCTCGAGCAGTACTTC

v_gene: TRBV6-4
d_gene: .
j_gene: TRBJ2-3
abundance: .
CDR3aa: CASSDGSDTQYF
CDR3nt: TGTGCCAGCAGTGACGGGTCAGATACGCAGTATTTT